The 32 T cell receptor beta chains reported below all come from one sample, sequenced in a study of T cell changes during pregnancy in multiple sclerosis (dated by TCRdb to the late 2010s). Libraries were constructed by the immunoSEQ multiplex PCR assay. Not all clones reach the TCRdb copy of this immuneACCESS table, which keeps in-frame sequences only. Checked studies attribute under half of the gap to unresolved V genes and leave the rest unexplained. This sample gives tens of thousands of clones in total; 80% to 95% of them show up just once. The ten largest account for 2.5% to 3% of the sample. Sample: peripheral blood, taken in the third trimester of pregnancy. The origin of the receptors is a female donor in good health, enrolled as a control in a pregnancy study.

V is TRBV4-2 and J is TRBJ2-1, with 13 bases identical to TRBD2. Germline V CDR1 and CDR2: LGHNA, YNFKEQ. CDR3 length: 16 residues. V lost 0 bases to trimming and J lost 5 bases; unmatched junction nucleotides: 1. CDR3 coding DNA: TGTGCCAGCAGCCAAGATGGACTAGCGGGAGACAATGAGCAGTTCTTC. This codes for CASSQDGLAGDNEQFF.

The chain couples TRBV4-1 to TRBJ2-1; 7 bases are shared with TRBD2. V lost 0 bases and J lost 3; bases outside the gene matches: 17. The length of the CDR3 is 20 residues. CDR1 is MGHRA and CDR2 is YSYEKL in the germline V gene. The CDR3 nucleotides read TGCGCCAGCAGCCAAGATTTAAGGCTAGCGGAAAACCTATTCTACAATGAGCAGTTCTTC. As protein: CASSQDLRLAENLFYNEQFF.

This clone turned up a few times. The chain couples TRBV28 to TRBJ2-7; maybe TRBD2 (6 bases). Germline CDR1 and CDR2: MDHEN and SYDVKM. CDR3 length: 16 amino acids. Trimming cost V 4 bases and J 2 bases, with 18 bases left between them. Written as DNA, the CDR3 is TGTGCCAGCAGTTCCCCCTTTGGGGGGAGGCCCTACGAGCAGTACTTC. Translation: CASSSPFGGRPYEQYF.

This rearrangement joins TRBV28 to TRBJ1-6; TRBD1 is a possible D gene (6 bases). V dropped 3 bases and J dropped 7 bases, with 13 bases sitting between them. From germline, CDR1 is MDHEN and CDR2 SYDVKM. CDR3 length: 15 residues. This CDR3 reads CASSFGTPRNSPLHF. CDR3 bases: TGTGCCAGCAGTTTTGGGACACCGAGGAATTCACCCCTCCACTTT.

In this sample, this clone turned up once. The chain is built from TRBV6-5 and TRBJ2-1, with TRBD2 as a possible D gene (5 bases). The CDR3 covers 15 residues. The V end was cut by 6 bases, the J end by 0 bases, with 12 bases between. The V gene's germline CDR1 is MNHEY and CDR2 SVGAGI. The CDR3 loop reads CASSSFRDSYNEQFF. Written as DNA, the CDR3 is TGTGCCAGCAGCTCCTTTCGGGACTCCTACAATGAGCAGTTCTTC.

This chain joins TRBV6-5 and TRBJ1-1; 7 nucleotides match TRBD1. Germline lookup yields CDR1 MNHEY and CDR2 SVGAGI. V dropped 6 bases and J dropped 4; count of bases not matched to a gene: 5. The CDR3 is 13 residues long. As DNA, the CDR3 is TGTGCCAGCAGCCTTTCAGGGGGCACTGAAGCTTTCTTT. This sequence encodes CASSLSGGTEAFF.

This clone was seen only once. The CDR3 here is CASSSYLRDTIYF. The CDR3 DNA follows: TGTGCCAGCAGCTCATACCTGCGGGACACCATATATTTT. V is TRBV9 and J is TRBJ1-3; no firm D call. The germline V and J ends were trimmed by 4 bases and 8 bases, with 13 bases remaining between them. CDR3 length: 13 residues. Germline-derived CDR1 and CDR2 are SGDLS and YYNGEE.

This sequence joins TRBV19 and TRBJ2-7; 10 bases line up with TRBD1. With 2 bases clipped from V and 5 bases from J, the junction kept 6 bases outside the gene matches. CDR1 is LNHDA and CDR2 is SQIVND in the germline V gene (reference sequence). This CDR3 has 15 amino acids. For the CDR3, the DNA is TGTGCCAGTAGTATATCGGGACAGGGGTACCACGAGCAGTACTTC. Translating gives CASSISGQGYHEQYF.

The rearrangement uses TRBV28 and TRBJ1-1; perhaps TRBD1 as D (6 bases). CDR1 is MDHEN and CDR2 is SYDVKM in the germline V gene. The CDR3 has 15 amino acids. The ends were cut back, 6 bases at V and 0 bases at J, with 14 bases in the middle. As DNA, the CDR3 is TGTGCCAGCAGGCCTAGGGGGAGCATGAACACTGAAGCTTTCTTT. Protein product: CASRPRGSMNTEAFF. Full variable domain (outside the CDR3, taken from reference TRBV28 and TRBJ1-1): DVKVTQSSRYLVKRTGEKVFLECVQDMDHENMFWYRQDPGLGLRLIYFSYDVKMKEKGDIPEGYSVSREKKERFSLILESASTNQTSMYLCASRPRGSMNTEAFFGQGTRLTVV.

The chain recombines TRBV9 with TRBJ2-3, with TRBD2 identical over 10 bases. Trimming removed 4 bases from V and 1 base from J; junction bases left unmatched: 3. Germline assignment: CDR1 SGDLS and CDR2 YYNGEE. This CDR3 contains 15 residues. CDR3 loop: CASSPGLAGTDTQYF. Written as DNA, the CDR3 is TGTGCCAGCAGCCCCGGACTAGCGGGCACAGATACGCAGTATTTT.

The chain employs TRBV28 and TRBJ1-4, with D possibly matching TRBD1 (6 bases). Germline loops: CDR1 MDHEN, CDR2 SYDVKM. V lost 5 bases and J 8 bases, leaving 18 bases between the germline ends. The CDR3 extends over 15 amino acids. The CDR3 sequence is CASSTQQGGGEKLFF. In DNA form, the CDR3 reads TGTGCCAGCAGTACTCAACAGGGCGGGGGAGAAAAACTGTTTTTT.

V usage is TRBV19 and J usage is TRBJ1-1; 7 bases fit TRBD1. The V gene end was trimmed by 6 bases and the J gene end by 1 base; junction bases not matched to a gene: 5. Germline V CDR1 and CDR2: LNHDA, SQIVND (reference sequence). CDR3 length equals 14 residues. As DNA, the CDR3 is TGTGCCAGTAGCACCGACAGGGAGAACACTGAAGCTTTCTTT. It yields the protein CASSTDRENTEAFF.

The chain recombines TRBV11-2 with TRBJ2-1, with 11 bases aligning to TRBD2. This CDR3 is built from 15 residues. Looked up from germline, CDR1 is SGHAT and CDR2 is FQNNGV. V dropped 1 base and J dropped 10; count of bases not matched to a gene: 6. The CDR3 reads CASSLVSGGAGEQFF. The CDR3 DNA follows: TGTGCCAGCAGCTTAGTTAGCGGGGGGGCAGGGGAGCAGTTCTTC.

The chain is built from TRBV27 and TRBJ2-3; tentatively, D is TRBD2 (6 bases). The CDR3 is made up of 15 amino acids. V lost 8 bases and J 0 bases, leaving 15 bases between the germline ends. Germline CDR1 and CDR2: MNHEY and SMNVEV (reference sequence). CDR3 residues: CASANGLHSTDTQYF. The CDR3 coding sequence is TGTGCCAGCGCGAATGGACTACATAGCACAGATACGCAGTATTTT.

V usage is TRBV27 and J usage is TRBJ2-7, with D possibly being TRBD1 (6 bases). The CDR3 extends over 13 amino acids. Per germline, CDR1 MNHEY and CDR2 SMNVEV (reference sequence). The V end was cut by 8 bases, the J end by 1 base, with 12 bases between. CDR3 in amino acids: CASALDRSYEQYF. The CDR3 coding sequence is TGTGCCAGCGCCCTTGACAGGTCCTACGAGCAGTACTTC.

This chain connects TRBV30 to TRBJ1-5; TRBD1 is a possible D gene (5 bases). V lost 4 bases and J 2 bases, leaving 15 bases between the germline ends. The length of the CDR3 is 15 residues. Germline V gene sequence: CDR1 GTSNPN, CDR2 SVGIG (reference sequence). The CDR3 region has the DNA TGTGCCTGGACGATTGGGGGGAACGGCAATCAGCCCCAGCATTTT. This gives the protein CAWTIGGNGNQPQHF.

The genes are TRBV4-2 and TRBJ2-5, with D possibly matching TRBD1 (6 bases). Trimming pared 1 base from V and 1 base from J, leaving 16 bases between. The germline V gene has CDR1 LGHNA and CDR2 YNFKEQ. The CDR3 contains 17 residues. DNA of the CDR3: TGTGCCAGCAGCCAAGTACACAGGGCCGAAGTCCAAGAGACCCAGTACTTC. It is translated as CASSQVHRAEVQETQYF.

V and J are TRBV2 and TRBJ2-3, with D uncertain. CDR1 is SNHLY and CDR2 is FYNNEI in the germline V gene. The CDR3 has 15 amino acids. V lost 4 bases and J 0 bases, leaving 11 bases between the germline ends. CDR3 protein: CASSVASISTDTQYF. The CDR3 DNA is TGTGCCAGCAGTGTGGCCTCGATTAGCACAGATACGCAGTATTTT.

The V and J genes are TRBV5-4 and TRBJ2-5; TRBD1 agrees at 7 bases. The CDR3 totals 13 residues. Per the germline V gene, CDR1 is SGHNT and CDR2 is YYREEE (reference sequence). Trimming at V came to 5 bases and at J to 3 bases, leaving 4 bases not matched to a gene. The CDR3, as DNA: TGTGCCAGCAGACGCGGACAGGAAGAGACCCAGTACTTC. This encodes CASRRGQEETQYF.

The chain couples TRBV18 to TRBJ2-7, with 9 bases matching TRBD1. The germline gives CDR1 KGHSH, CDR2 LQKENI. This CDR3 spans 12 amino acids. The ends lost 4 bases at V and 6 bases at J; junction bases unmatched: 1. The CDR3: CASSLGQGEQYF. CDR3 nucleotides: TGTGCCAGCTCACTGGGACAGGGCGAGCAGTACTTC.

The chain couples TRBV27 to TRBJ1-5; 7 nucleotides agree with TRBD1. Germline V CDR1 and CDR2: MNHEY, SMNVEV (reference sequence). There are 13 residues in the CDR3. The V segment lost 4 bases and the J segment 5 bases; nucleotides outside the gene matches: 2. For the CDR3, the DNA is TGTGCCAGCAGTTGGGGACAGTATCAGCCCCAGCATTTT. Encoded protein: CASSWGQYQPQHF.

The table lists this clone with a count of one. The chain employs TRBV11-2 and TRBJ2-5, with D perhaps TRBD2 (6 bases). V dropped 5 bases and J dropped 5 bases, with 12 bases sitting between them. In germline, CDR1 is SGHAT, CDR2 FQNNGV. CDR3 length equals 13 residues. The CDR3 spells CASSLNREETQYF. Here the CDR3 DNA reads TGTGCCAGCAGCCTGAACCGGGAGGAGACCCAGTACTTC. Full variable domain (outside the CDR3, taken from reference TRBV11-2 and TRBJ2-5): EAGVAQSPRYKIIEKRQSVAFWCNPISGHATLYWYQQILGQGPKLLIQFQNNGVVDDSQLPKDRFSAERLKGVDSTLKIQPAKLEDSAVYLCASSLNREETQYFGPGTRLLVL.

In DNA form, the CDR3 reads TGTGCCAGCAGTTTACTAGCGGGAGGGAACTATGAGCAGTTCTTC. Encoded protein: CASSLLAGGNYEQFF. This chain joins TRBV28 and TRBJ2-1, with TRBD2 identical over 12 bases. V lost 2 bases to trimming and J lost 8 bases; unmatched junction nucleotides: 4. Looked up from germline, CDR1 is MDHEN and CDR2 is SYDVKM. CDR3 length: 15 residues.

The chain employs TRBV2 and TRBJ1-5, with a weak D call TRBD1 (6 bases). The CDR3 runs 14 residues. Germline assignment: CDR1 SNHLY and CDR2 FYNNEI. Trimming cost V 5 bases and J 6 bases, with 14 bases left between them. CDR3 coding DNA: TGTGCCAGCAGTCTAACAGGGAGGGGTCAGCCCCAGCATTTT. Its translation: CASSLTGRGQPQHF. Full variable domain (outside the CDR3, taken from reference TRBV2 and TRBJ1-5): EPEVTQTPSHQVTQMGQEVILRCVPISNHLYFYWYRQILGQKVEFLVSFYNNEISEKSEIFDDQFSVERPDGSNFTLKIRSTKLEDSAMYFCASSLTGRGQPQHFGDGTRLSIL.

The J gene is TRBJ2-3, the V gene TRBV6-1, with a tentative D call TRBD1 (6 bases). The CDR3 sequence is 16 residues long. Trimming took 4 bases from V and 2 from J, leaving 16 bases between them. Germline V gene sequence: CDR1 MNHNS, CDR2 SASEGT. The CDR3 region is CASSGTTGTITDTQYF. The CDR3 DNA sequence: TGTGCCAGCAGTGGGACGACAGGAACAATCACAGATACGCAGTATTTT.

The V gene is TRBV5-1, the J gene TRBJ2-3; TRBD1 matches 8 bases. Germline values: CDR1 SGHRS, CDR2 YFSETQ. V was clipped by 4 bases and J by 7 bases; unmatched bases: 8. The CDR3 is 14 amino acids. The CDR3 protein is CASSAGQGQNTQYF. The CDR3 nucleotides read TGCGCCAGCAGCGCCGGACAGGGTCAAAATACGCAGTATTTT. The full variable domain, in which reference TRBV5-1 and TRBJ2-3 provide the parts outside the CDR3, is KAGVTQTPRYLIKTRGQQVTLSCSPISGHRSVSWYQQTPGQGLQFLFEYFSETQRNKGNFPGRFSGRQFSNSRSEMNVSTLELGDSALYLCASSAGQGQNTQYFGPGTRLTVL.

V usage is TRBV28 and J usage is TRBJ2-3; 8 bases agree with TRBD2. The junction had 10 bases not matched to a gene; V was cut back by 9 bases and J by 5 bases. In germline, CDR1 is MDHEN, CDR2 SYDVKM. This CDR3 is built from 14 residues. CDR3 amino acids: CASQRGGLIDTQYF. In DNA form, the CDR3 reads TGTGCCAGTCAACGGGGGGGCCTGATAGATACGCAGTATTTT.

The chain uses TRBV21-1 and TRBJ1-1. TRBV21-1 is assigned pseudogene status. This CDR3 comprises 14 residues. CDR3 DNA sequence: TGTGCCAGCAGGCCGGGGGAGTGGGACACTGAAGCTTTCTTT. Translated, it gives CASRPGEWDTEAFF.

The chain has TRBV27 and TRBJ2-1; 15 bases line up with TRBD2. Germline CDR1 and CDR2: MNHEY and SMNVEV (reference sequence). V lost 6 bases, J lost 9 bases, and 9 bases stayed unmatched. The CDR3 runs 16 residues. DNA for the CDR3: TGTGCCAGCAGGTGGGGACTAGCGGGGGGTAAAGGTGAGCAGTTCTTC. Translated, it gives CASRWGLAGGKGEQFF.

The chain recombines TRBV6-5 with TRBJ1-5, with a possible D match to TRBD1 (5 bases). The CDR3 spans 16 residues. The germline V gene has CDR1 MNHEY and CDR2 SVGAGI. With 2 bases removed from V and 1 base from J, the gap between germline ends came to 12 bases. CDR3 amino acids: CASSYDRQTSNQPQHF. CDR3 coding DNA: TGTGCCAGCAGTTACGACCGACAGACAAGCAATCAGCCCCAGCATTTT.

The chain recombines TRBV9 with TRBJ1-2; a possible D gene is TRBD1 (5 bases). The ends were cut back, 3 bases at V and 8 bases at J, with 8 bases in the middle. Per germline, CDR1 SGDLS and CDR2 YYNGEE. This CDR3 spans 11 amino acids. CDR3 nucleotide sequence: TGTGCCAGCAGCGGTGGGGGGGGCTACACCTTC. The encoded protein is CASSGGGGYTF.

The chain couples TRBV6-1 to TRBJ1-5; 9 bases map to TRBD1. The CDR3 runs to 17 residues. The germline gives CDR1 MNHNS, CDR2 SASEGT. The V gene end was trimmed by 4 bases and the J gene end by 7 bases; junction bases not matched to a gene: 14. The CDR3 here is CASSASWVGQGDQPQHF. CDR3 coding DNA: TGTGCCAGCAGTGCCTCTTGGGTGGGACAGGGAGACCAGCCCCAGCATTTT.